The 24 T cell receptor beta chains presented below share a single source sample, sequenced in a study of CD8+ T cells in alopecia areata. The authors extracted RNA and reverse transcribed it into cDNA as the sequencing template. TCRdb keeps only in-frame clones here, not all; method: immunoSEQ multiplex PCR. The data show 69,000 or so clones, roughly 60% seen once. The input for sequencing was CD8+ T cells sorted from blood, taken at week 0. These receptors were taken from a human donor with alopecia areata.

The V call is TRBV27, the J call TRBJ1-2; TRBD1 is a possible D gene (6 bases). This CDR3 is 15 amino acids long. Germline CDR1 and CDR2: MNHEY and SMNVEV (reference sequence). V lost 2 bases and J lost 8, with 18 bases in between. CDR3 residues: CASSLVPPGAYGYTF. In nucleotides, the CDR3 is TGTGCCAGCAGTTTAGTCCCCCCAGGGGCGTACGGCTACACCTTC.

The CDR3 protein is CASSYSNPQGGETQYF. CDR3 DNA sequence: TGTGCCAGCAGTTACTCGAACCCCCAGGGAGGAGAGACCCAGTACTTC. The V gene is TRBV6-6, the J gene TRBJ2-5; D might be TRBD2 (6 bases). Trimming stripped 0 bases from V and 4 bases from J, with 15 bases between. Germline assignment: CDR1 MNHNY and CDR2 SVGAGI (reference sequence). The CDR3 spans 16 residues.

This clone has only a few counts. This chain connects TRBV9 to TRBJ2-2, with no clear D. The V gene lost 5 bases and the J gene lost 4 bases, with 6 bases spanning the gap. The CDR3 loop spans 12 amino acids. Germline loops: CDR1 SGDLS, CDR2 YYNGEE. In nucleotides, the CDR3 is TGTGCCAGCAGAAGGACCACCGGGGAGCTGTTTTTT. Translating it yields CASRRTTGELFF.

This clone has just a few counts. In DNA form, the CDR3 reads TGTGCCAGCAGCTTAAATTGGTTAGCGGGGGGGAACCAAGAGACCCAGTACTTC. Residues: CASSLNWLAGGNQETQYF. The chain carries TRBV7-2 and TRBJ2-5, with 11 positions matching TRBD2. The V gene end was trimmed by 2 bases and the J gene end by 0 bases; junction bases not matched to a gene: 8. Germline V lookup: CDR1 SGHTA, CDR2 FQGNSA. The CDR3 has 18 residues.

V gene TRBV5-6 combines with J gene TRBJ2-1; D is uncertain. Trimming removed 2 bases at V and 3 bases at J, with 3 bases between. Looked up from germline, CDR1 is SGHDT and CDR2 is YYEEEE. This CDR3 is built from 12 residues. CDR3 sequence (DNA): TGTGCCAGCAGCTTACTCTACAATGAGCAGTTCTTC. It is translated as CASSLLYNEQFF.

This clone was observed a few times. The chain employs TRBV28 and TRBJ2-3; D ambiguous. Germline CDR1 is MDHEN and CDR2 is SYDVKM. The CDR3 spans 12 residues. The V end lost 7 bases, the J end lost 4 bases, and 9 bases lay between the germline ends. The CDR3 spells CASTHGPDTQYF. DNA of the CDR3: TGTGCCAGCACCCACGGTCCAGATACGCAGTATTTT.

This clone was seen a few times. The chain links TRBV20-1 to TRBJ2-3; D is ambiguous. The germline V gene encodes CDR1 DFQATT and CDR2 SNEGSKA (reference sequence). This CDR3 has 11 amino acids. V was clipped by 3 bases and J by 4 bases, with 5 bases between them. The CDR3 reads CSAREPDTQYF. The CDR3 DNA reads as TGCAGTGCTAGGGAACCAGATACGCAGTATTTT.

The chain links TRBV6-6 to TRBJ1-4; D perhaps matches TRBD1 (6 bases). V shed 4 bases and J shed 3 bases, with 15 bases lying between them. The germline CDR1 and CDR2 sequences are MNHNY and SVGAGI (reference sequence). This CDR3 contains 16 residues. The CDR3 nucleotides read TGTGCCAGCAGTTCGACCCCAGGGGAGGCTAATGAAAAACTGTTTTTT. It specifies CASSSTPGEANEKLFF.

The rearrangement links TRBV4-3 to TRBJ1-2; D gene ambiguous. With 0 bases removed from V and 4 bases from J, the gap between germline ends came to 12 bases. The CDR3 contains 15 residues. CDR1 LGHNA and CDR2 YSLEER come from the germline V gene. Written as DNA, the CDR3 is TGCGCCAGCAGCCAAGATCGGCTTCTGGGCTATGGCTACACCTTC. It is translated as CASSQDRLLGYGYTF.

The chain has TRBV7-9 and TRBJ1-2; D gene uncertain. Per germline, CDR1 SEHNR and CDR2 FQNEAQ (reference sequence). Trimming pared 0 bases from V and 2 bases from J, leaving 10 bases between. CDR3 length: 15 amino acids. In DNA, the CDR3 is TGTGCCAGCAGCTTAGCTACGAGACCGAACTATGGCTACACCTTC. The encoded protein is CASSLATRPNYGYTF.

This chain uses TRBV29-1 with TRBJ2-7; D is undetermined. The CDR3 has 12 amino acids. The germline V gene has CDR1 SQVTM and CDR2 ANQGSEA. The V gene lost 5 bases and the J gene lost 3 bases, with 11 bases spanning the gap. CDR3 in amino acids: CSVMAGDYEQYF. CDR3 coding DNA: TGCAGCGTTATGGCAGGAGACTACGAGCAGTACTTC.

This chain joins TRBV30 and TRBJ2-7; 9 bases line up with TRBD1. CDR1 and CDR2 from the germline V gene are GTSNPN and SVGIG (reference sequence). V lost 2 bases, J lost 4 bases, and 6 bases stayed unmatched. The CDR3 is 14 residues long. In nucleotides, the CDR3 is TGTGCCTGGAGTACCGGGACAGGGACATACGAGCAGTACTTC. Its protein product is CAWSTGTGTYEQYF. The entire variable domain, with the rest obtained from reference TRBV30 and TRBJ2-7, is as follows: SQTIHQWPATLVQPVGSPLSLECTVEGTSNPNLYWYRQAAGRGLQLLFYSVGIGQISSEVPQNLSASRPQDRQFILSSKKLLLSDSGFYLCAWSTGTGTYEQYFGPGTRLTVT.

V is TRBV7-9 and J is TRBJ2-5; 7 positions match TRBD1. J gave up 4 bases and V 1 base, and 6 bases lay outside the gene matches. CDR3 length equals 15 residues. Per the germline V gene, CDR1 is SEHNR and CDR2 is FQNEAQ (reference sequence). The CDR3, as DNA: TGTGCCAGCAGCTTAGAGGGACAGTTGGGAGAGACCCAGTACTTC. Translation gives CASSLEGQLGETQYF. The variable domain in full, with the rest retrieved from reference TRBV7-9 and TRBJ2-5, is DTGVSQNPRHKITKRGQNVTFRCDPISEHNRLYWYRQTLGQGPEFLTYFQNEAQLEKSRLLSDRFSAERPKGSFSTLEIQRTEQGDSAMYLCASSLEGQLGETQYFGPGTRLLVL.

The chain recombines TRBV7-2 with TRBJ1-2, with D perhaps TRBD1 (5 bases). V shed 1 base and J shed 0 bases, with 9 bases lying between them. The CDR3 spans 15 residues. Germline CDR1 SGHTA, CDR2 FQGNSA. CDR3 nucleotides: TGTGCCAGCAGCTTAGATGGGGGAGCTAACTATGGCTACACCTTC. This codes for CASSLDGGANYGYTF.

This sequence joins TRBV28 and TRBJ2-7, with D tentatively TRBD2 (6 bases). V lost 7 bases to trimming and J lost 0 bases, with 16 bases between them. The germline gives CDR1 MDHEN, CDR2 SYDVKM. The CDR3 has 15 residues. CDR3 in DNA: TGTGCCAGCACTCATAAAACTAGCCGCTCCTACGAGCAGTACTTC. The encoded protein is CASTHKTSRSYEQYF.

The chain combines TRBV7-2 with TRBJ2-7; no firm D call. Germline V gene sequence: CDR1 SGHTA, CDR2 FQGNSA. This CDR3 has 12 amino acids. V was cut by 5 bases and J by 3 bases, with 8 bases left in between. The DNA of the CDR3 is TGTGCCAGCAGCCCGGCGGACTACGAGCAGTACTTC. This sequence encodes CASSPADYEQYF.

With respect to this clone: The same CDR3 is also encoded by other DNA sequences in this sample. The J gene is TRBJ1-6, the V gene TRBV5-6; perhaps TRBD1 as D (5 bases). Between the trimmed V and J ends, which lost 2 bases and 7 bases, there was a span of 7 bases. The CDR3 covers 13 residues. Germline CDR1 SGHDT, CDR2 YYEEEE. CDR3 residues: CASSLGANSPLHF. The CDR3 DNA reads as TGTGCCAGCAGCTTAGGGGCAAATTCACCCCTCCACTTT.

The rearrangement joins TRBV6-5 to TRBJ2-6, with D perhaps TRBD1 (5 bases). Looked up from germline, CDR1 is MNHEY and CDR2 is SVGAGI. This CDR3 has 15 residues. Trimming removed 5 bases at V and 4 bases at J, with 12 bases between. CDR3 amino acids: CASSVGVGGANVLTF. DNA for the CDR3: TGTGCCAGCAGTGTAGGGGTCGGAGGGGCCAACGTCCTGACTTTC.

The chain uses TRBV7-9 and TRBJ1-1, with D perhaps matching TRBD1 (5 bases). CDR3 size: 16 residues. V lost 0 bases to trimming and J lost 2 bases, with 13 bases between them. Germline V gene sequence: CDR1 SEHNR, CDR2 FQNEAQ (reference sequence). CDR3 nucleotides: TGTGCCAGCAGCTTAGCGCAGTGGGACTTAAACACTGAAGCTTTCTTT. It specifies CASSLAQWDLNTEAFF.

The chain links TRBV5-5 to TRBJ2-7, with D hard to call. The CDR3 sequence is 13 residues long. V shed 2 bases and J shed 5 bases, with 11 bases lying between them. Germline V lookup: CDR1 SGHKS, CDR2 YYEKEE (reference sequence). The DNA of the CDR3 is TGTGCCAGCAGCTTAGCCCGGACCAACGAGCAGTACTTC. It is translated as CASSLARTNEQYF.

This clone was counted once. The V gene is TRBV9, the J gene TRBJ1-2; 9 nucleotides match TRBD1. The CDR3 is made up of 16 amino acids. V was pared by 0 bases and J by 8 bases, with 11 bases of the junction left unmatched. Germline CDR1 reads SGDLS; CDR2 reads YYNGEE. The CDR3 sequence: CASSVDSTGGAEGYTF. The CDR3 DNA reads TGTGCCAGCAGCGTAGATTCTACAGGGGGCGCGGAAGGCTACACCTTC.

There are a few counts of this clone. This chain joins TRBV7-8 and TRBJ2-3; 13 bases map to TRBD2. In germline, CDR1 is SGHVS, CDR2 FQNEAQ. With 5 bases clipped from V and 4 bases from J, the junction kept 3 bases outside the gene matches. CDR3 length: 15 amino acids. The CDR3 is CASSRTSGGSDTQYF. The CDR3 DNA reads as TGTGCCAGCAGCCGGACTAGCGGGGGCTCAGATACGCAGTATTTT.

By share, this clone counts as large (0.1 to 1%). This chain joins TRBV6-4 and TRBJ2-2; D gene ambiguous. The CDR3 runs to 13 residues. V lost 2 bases and J lost 1, with 2 bases in between. Germline V lookup: CDR1 MRHNA, CDR2 SNTAGT. CDR3 in amino acids: CASSDKNTGELFF. The CDR3 nucleotides are TGTGCCAGCAGTGACAAGAACACCGGGGAGCTGTTTTTT.

This clone was found a few times. The chain uses TRBV7-2 and TRBJ2-2; possibly TRBD1 or TRBD2 for D (5 bases each). The CDR3 is made up of 16 amino acids. V lost 5 bases and J lost 5, with 18 bases in between. Germline CDR1 is SGHTA and CDR2 is FQGNSA. Here the CDR3 DNA reads TGTGCCAGCAGCCCCGGGGCCAGGGCTTGGACCGGGGAGCTGTTTTTT. As protein: CASSPGARAWTGELFF.